This T cell receptor beta chain was profiled in a study of cytomegalovirus exposure and HLA in healthy donors. The CDR3 length is 13 residues. V dropped 6 bases and J dropped 6; count of bases not matched to a gene: 4. In germline, CDR1 is SGHAT, CDR2 FQNNGV. With 60 Vbeta and 13 Jbeta primers, the PCR was carried out. Produced via immunoSEQ multiplex PCR; TCRdb's table is partial and in-frame only. The sample has approximately 150,000 clones; about 82% are singletons. The study's findings and limits: Whilst most TCR sequences proved rare, a subset of public TCRs occurred across many donors. Earlier findings revealed that most TCR beta V segments proved productive either about 87% or about 30% of the time. Among TCR beta chains, those listed as cytomegalovirus-associated numbered some 170.

Regarding this clone: Its antigen is undetermined.

The receptor was isolated from a male donor in good health and CMV-seronegative. The chain uses TRBV11-2 and TRBJ1-3, with 8 nucleotides matching TRBD1. The material sequenced was PBMCs. The chain's CDR3 is CASREQGENTIYF. The CDR3 DNA follows: TGTGCCAGCAGGGAACAGGGGGAAAACACCATATATTTT.